The table lists the clone carrying this TCR beta chain with a few counts. V shed 6 bases and J 4 bases; nucleotides not matched to a gene: 0. Germline loops: CDR1 ENHRY, CDR2 SYGVKD. The CDR3 spans 12 residues. This record comes from a study of T-cell memory formation after mild COVID-19. At the level of the study: TCR clusters largely stayed donor specific.

One entry per CDR3 protein, called by TCRdb with MiXCR from the 5' RACE reads. This table has fewer than 650,000 distinct CDR3 sequences, 20% to 25% appearing once. The sample was PBMCs or a T cell subset sorted from them (not recorded which). The chain is built from TRBV10-3 and TRBJ2-1; TRBD1 agrees at 7 bases. The receptor's source is an adult woman who had mild COVID-19 (a few samples of this study predate the infection). Cell type and time point are not known. CDR3 loop: CAIRGQYNEQFF. The CDR3 DNA reads TGTGCCATCAGGGGACAGTACAATGAGCAGTTCTTC.